The text below deals with one T cell receptor (beta chain). Its target antigen remains unknown. This entry belongs to a study of CXCR3-negative and CXCR3-positive naive CD8 T cells (dated by TCRdb to the late 2010s). As for the study more broadly: In total, 130 million to 150 million TRB reads were obtained, which works out to roughly 1.5 +/- 0.3 million reads per library. The diversity and physicochemical repertoire analyses included eleven to twelve donors pooled from two independent experiments. Naive subsets from about five donors and memory cells from 3 donors were included in the TRBV-TRBJ cluster analysis. Paper-wide results and their limitations: Repertoire diversity was comparably high in both naive subsets but much lower in memory CD8+ T cells. Because CXCR3 expression was partially decreased after cryopreservation, freshly isolated PBMCs were used for most assays. Compared with CXCR3-negative naive cells, CXCR3-positive naive cells had TRB CDR3s with higher hydrophobicity (lower Kidera factor 4), lower energy, and higher strength and volume indices. Because surface CD5, which has been linked to self-reactivity in mice, was comparable between naive subsets, TCR interaction strength was also inferred from TRB CDR3 physicochemical properties. Within the same donor, TRBV-TRBJ usage looked similar between naive CXCR3-negative and CXCR3-positive cells, but memory cells had distinct patterns.

Each CD8+ T cell subset was flow-sorted in triplicate, and 300,000 or so cells per subset were placed directly into RLT lysis buffer. To exclude memory contaminants, naive CD8+ T cells were stringently defined as CD45RO-CCR7+CD27+CD95-. Peripheral blood mononuclear cells were isolated from buffy coats by standard density gradient centrifugation. Naive CXCR3-negative and CXCR3-positive CD8+ T cells were flow-sorted on a FACSAria III. Total RNA was extracted from sorted cells using an RNeasy Mini Kit. Sequenced using a NextSeq 550. The Human TCR Profiling Kit (MiLaboratory) was used to make UMI-labeled 5' RACE TRB cDNA libraries. The full amount of extracted RNA was used for cDNA synthesis, and the full amount of resulting cDNA was used for PCR amplification. Libraries were prepared in parallel using an identical number of PCR cycles. Turning to the authors' computational methods: About 50,000 +/- 10,000 unique UMI-labeled TRB cDNA molecules per library were extracted with MIGEC and MiXCR, with at least two reads per UMI required. On average, each library contained approximately 40,000 +/- 10,000 functional in-frame TRB CDR3 nucleotide clonotypes without stop codons. After downsampling to 5000 UMI-labeled TRB molecules per sample, diversity metrics such as normalized Shannon-Wiener and Chao1 were calculated in VDJtools. VDJtools computed clonotype-size-weighted physicochemical properties of the central five CDR3 residues: interaction energy, strength, volume and Kidera factor 4. Reprocessed by TCRdb, the reads give a single entry per CDR3 protein sequence, without DNA. The V and J calls shown here were made by TCRdb, not taken from the authors' results. This sample's listing comprises about 63,000 distinct CDR3 sequences. The leading ten clones occupy around 4.9% of the sample.

CDR3 length: 13 amino acids, cysteine to phenylalanine. This entry has no DNA. CDR1 is given as SQVTM and CDR2 as ANQGSEA, both from the germline V gene. This receptor was obtained from a human donor in good health. Some clones in this sample may be carry-over from other donors' samples. The rearrangement combines TRBV29-1 with TRBJ2-4. The sequenced sample consisted of naive CXCR3+ CD8+ T cells from blood. This specimen's cell subset or site label, interpreted: CD45RO-CCR7+CD27+CD95- naive CD8+ T cells expressing CXCR3 (TNR3+). This receptor has the CDR3 CSVEGAGKNIQYF.